This T cell receptor beta chain was recovered during a study of regulatory T cells in long-lasting Graves disease. The wider study: Treatment with antithyroid drugs for over 5 years, together with positive TSH receptor antibodies, meant persistent Graves' disease.

V lost 3 bases and J lost 4, with 9 bases in between. The CDR3 has 13 residues. A remark on this clonotype: This may arise from a read error, as a much more abundant clone is one base away.

The time point: persistent/refractory GD, antithyroid drugs over 5 years with positive TRAb. Researchers made the TCR library from RNA that was extracted from PBMCs. The patients included were those that came from an endocrinology department in Xi'an, China. HTBI primers from iRepertoire and Arm-PCR of CDR3 regions yielded the TCR beta libraries. TCRdb fed the multiplex PCR reads into MiXCR, producing one record per CDR3 protein. Here the sample spans over 350,000 distinct CDR3 sequences, around 20% being singletons. This receptor was taken from a female donor with Graves disease. Sequencing used peripheral blood mononuclear cells (PBMCs), obtained when the disease was refractory, from a patient treated with antithyroid drugs. This rearrangement joins TRBV12-3 or TRBV12-4 to TRBJ1-1, with unresolved D. The CDR3 DNA is TGTGCCAGCAGTTTTACGGGAGCCACTGAAGCTTTCTTT. Translated, it gives CASSFTGATEAFF.